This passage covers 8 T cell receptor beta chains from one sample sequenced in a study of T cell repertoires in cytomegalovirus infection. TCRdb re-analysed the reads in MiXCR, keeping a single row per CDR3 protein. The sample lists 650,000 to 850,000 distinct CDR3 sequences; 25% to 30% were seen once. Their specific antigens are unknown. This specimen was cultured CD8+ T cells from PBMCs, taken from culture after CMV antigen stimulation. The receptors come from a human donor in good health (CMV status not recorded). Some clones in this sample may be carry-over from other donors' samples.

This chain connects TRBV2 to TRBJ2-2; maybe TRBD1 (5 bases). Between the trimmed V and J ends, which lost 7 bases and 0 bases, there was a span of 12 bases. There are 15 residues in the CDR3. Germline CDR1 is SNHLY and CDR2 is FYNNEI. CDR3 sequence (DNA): TGTGCCAGCATAGCCCCGACAGCGAACACCGGGGAGCTGTTTTTT. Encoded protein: CASIAPTANTGELFF.

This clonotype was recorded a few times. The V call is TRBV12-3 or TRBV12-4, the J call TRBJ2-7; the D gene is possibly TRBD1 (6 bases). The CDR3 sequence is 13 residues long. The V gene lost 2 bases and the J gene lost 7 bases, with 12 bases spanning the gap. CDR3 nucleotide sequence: TGTGCCAGCAGTTTAAACAGGGTCGGGGAGCAGTACGTC. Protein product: CASSLNRVGEQYV.

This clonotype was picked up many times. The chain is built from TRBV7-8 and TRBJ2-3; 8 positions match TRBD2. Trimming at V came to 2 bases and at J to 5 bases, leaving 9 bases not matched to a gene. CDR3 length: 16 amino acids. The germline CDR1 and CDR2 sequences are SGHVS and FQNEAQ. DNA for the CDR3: TGTGCCAGCAGCTTACTAGTCGTTGCGGGGGGAGATACGCAGTATTTT. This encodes CASSLLVVAGGDTQYF.

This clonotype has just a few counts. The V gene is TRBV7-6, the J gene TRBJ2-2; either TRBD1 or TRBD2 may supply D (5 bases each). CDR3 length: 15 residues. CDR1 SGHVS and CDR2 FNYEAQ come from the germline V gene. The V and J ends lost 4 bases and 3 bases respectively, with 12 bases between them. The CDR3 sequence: CASSSRDLYTGELFF. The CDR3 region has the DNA TGTGCCAGCAGCTCCCGGGACCTCTACACCGGGGAGCTGTTTTTT.

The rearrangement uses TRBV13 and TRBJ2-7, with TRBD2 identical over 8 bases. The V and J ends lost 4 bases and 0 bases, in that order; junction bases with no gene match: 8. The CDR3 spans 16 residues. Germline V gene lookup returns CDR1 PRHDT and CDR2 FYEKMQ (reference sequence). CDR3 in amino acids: CASSSHSGENSYEQYF. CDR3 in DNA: TGTGCCAGCAGCTCCCATAGCGGGGAGAACTCCTACGAGCAGTACTTC.

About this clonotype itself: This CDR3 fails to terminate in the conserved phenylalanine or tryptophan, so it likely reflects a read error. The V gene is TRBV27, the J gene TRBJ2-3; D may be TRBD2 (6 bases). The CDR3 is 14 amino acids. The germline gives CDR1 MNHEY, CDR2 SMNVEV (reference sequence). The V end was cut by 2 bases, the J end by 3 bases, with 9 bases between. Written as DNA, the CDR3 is TGTGCCAGCAGTTTAGTCCGGGGGACAGATACGCAGTATCTT. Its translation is CASSLVRGTDTQYL.

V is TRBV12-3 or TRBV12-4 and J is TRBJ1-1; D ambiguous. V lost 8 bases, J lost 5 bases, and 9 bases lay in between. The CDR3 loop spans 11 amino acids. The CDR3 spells CASGYRTEAFF. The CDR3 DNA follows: TGTGCCAGCGGATACAGAACTGAAGCTTTCTTT.

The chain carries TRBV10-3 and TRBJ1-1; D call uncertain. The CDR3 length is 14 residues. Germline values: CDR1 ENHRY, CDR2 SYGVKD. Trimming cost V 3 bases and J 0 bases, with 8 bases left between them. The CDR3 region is CAISESGMNTEAFF. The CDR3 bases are TGTGCCATCAGTGAATCAGGCATGAACACTGAAGCTTTCTTT.